Below, 28 T cell receptor beta chains from the same sample are listed, as sequenced in a study of shared clonotypes between healthy human individuals. The table came from immunoSEQ multiplex PCR; TCRdb's copy has only in-frame clones and leaves some out. The sample lists roughly 2 million clones; approximately 95% were seen once. The sequenced sample was naive CD4+ T cells sorted from blood. Sample subset: CD45RA+ positively selected. The receptors derive from a man in his late teens or twenties in good health.

V is TRBV29-1 and J is TRBJ1-2, with D unclear. This CDR3 spans 16 amino acids. Germline V lookup: CDR1 SQVTM, CDR2 ANQGSEA. V was shortened by 1 base and J by 3 bases, with 18 bases between the two germline ends. CDR3 nucleotides: TGCAGCGTTGAAGCGTTGGTCGGGAAAGCTTACTATGGCTACACCTTC. Translating it yields CSVEALVGKAYYGYTF.

A remark on this clone: This specimen includes other DNA sequences encoding the same CDR3. The chain links TRBV11-2 to TRBJ2-7; D is unresolved. V gave up 1 base and J gave up 4 bases, with 5 bases separating them. In germline, CDR1 is SGHAT, CDR2 FQNNGV. There are 12 residues in the CDR3. In nucleotides, the CDR3 is TGTGCCAGCAGCTTAGGGGCATACGAGCAGTACTTC. Translation: CASSLGAYEQYF.

The chain couples TRBV5-6 to TRBJ1-6, with 11 bases matching TRBD1. CDR1 and CDR2 from the germline V gene are SGHDT and YYEEEE. J gave up 8 bases and V 5 bases, and 6 bases lay outside the gene matches. This CDR3 spans 15 amino acids. CDR3 coding DNA: TGTGCCAGCAGTTTAGGACAGGGGGCACATTCACCCCTCCACTTT. Encoded protein: CASSLGQGAHSPLHF.

The chain is built from TRBV5-1 and TRBJ1-1, with D perhaps matching TRBD1 (5 bases). Germline CDR1 and CDR2: SGHRS and YFSETQ. The CDR3 has 13 amino acids. Trimming pared 6 bases from V and 4 bases from J, leaving 13 bases between. CDR3 in amino acids: CASTKGPATEAFF. The CDR3 DNA reads TGCGCCAGCACCAAGGGGCCCGCCACTGAAGCTTTCTTT.

This clone was detected only once. The chain uses TRBV4-1 and TRBJ2-3; no firm D call. Germline V gene data show CDR1 as MGHRA and CDR2 as YSYEKL. V lost 1 base to trimming and J lost 0 bases, with 17 bases between them. There are 18 residues in the CDR3. The CDR3 DNA follows: TGCGCCAGCAGCCAAGTCCCGCCAGAAGCCTCTAGCACAGATACGCAGTATTTT. Amino acids: CASSQVPPEASSTDTQYF.

This sequence joins TRBV18 and TRBJ2-2; D may be TRBD2 (5 bases). V lost 8 bases, J lost 4 bases, and 14 bases lay in between. CDR1 is KGHSH and CDR2 is LQKENI in the germline V gene. The CDR3 consists of 14 residues. CDR3 coding DNA: TGTGCCAGCGAGAATCGGGGTAGCACCGGGGAGCTGTTTTTT. Translated, it gives CASENRGSTGELFF. Together with reference TRBV18 and TRBJ2-2, the CDR3 gives the full variable domain: NAGVMQNPRHLVRRRGQEARLRCSPMKGHSHVYWYRQLPEEGLKFMVYLQKENIIDESGMPKERFSAEFPKEGPSILRIQQVVRGDSAAYFCASENRGSTGELFFGEGSRLTVL.

The chain employs TRBV18 and TRBJ1-4, with D uncertain. There are 16 residues in the CDR3. The germline V and J ends were trimmed by 1 base and 8 bases, with 17 bases remaining between them. CDR1 and CDR2 from the germline V gene are KGHSH and LQKENI. CDR3 DNA: TGTGCCAGCTCACCACTTAGTAACAGCCTACGGGAAAAACTGTTTTTT. Encoded protein: CASSPLSNSLREKLFF. Full variable domain (missing parts from reference TRBV18 and TRBJ1-4): NAGVMQNPRHLVRRRGQEARLRCSPMKGHSHVYWYRQLPEEGLKFMVYLQKENIIDESGMPKERFSAEFPKEGPSILRIQQVVRGDSAAYFCASSPLSNSLREKLFFGSGTQLSVL.

The chain has TRBV2 and TRBJ2-3; TRBD1 matches at 8 bases. The CDR3 totals 15 residues. J gave up 2 bases and V 6 bases, and 7 bases lay outside the gene matches. The germline CDR1 and CDR2 sequences are SNHLY and FYNNEI. CDR3 bases: TGTGCCAGCAGGGGACAGGAGATACCCACAGATACGCAGTATTTT. This sequence encodes CASRGQEIPTDTQYF.

In regard to this clone: Other DNA sequences within the sample encode an identical CDR3. V gene TRBV9 combines with J gene TRBJ2-3, with 8 nucleotides matching TRBD2. The CDR3 spans 16 residues. V shed 0 bases and J 1 base; nucleotides not matched to a gene: 4. Germline loops: CDR1 SGDLS, CDR2 YYNGEE. The CDR3 coding sequence is TGTGCCAGCAGCGTAGGAACTAGCGGAGGCACAGATACGCAGTATTTT. It translates to CASSVGTSGGTDTQYF.

The chain links TRBV5-1 to TRBJ2-7; the match to TRBD2 covers 10 bases. The V and J ends lost 4 bases and 7 bases, in that order; junction bases with no gene match: 14. Germline V CDR1 and CDR2: SGHRS, YFSETQ. The CDR3 is 16 amino acids. The DNA for the CDR3 is TGCGCCAGCAGCCCCACTCTAGCGGGGGCGGGGAGGGAGCAGTACTTC. Translated, it gives CASSPTLAGAGREQYF.

This clone appeared a single time. The chain uses TRBV15 and TRBJ2-1, with 11 bases aligning to TRBD2. The CDR3 loop spans 16 amino acids. Trimming at V came to 0 bases and at J to 7 bases, leaving 5 bases not matched to a gene. Germline CDR1 reads LNHNV; CDR2 reads YYDKDF (reference sequence). The chain's CDR3 is CATSRDPTSGANEQFF. The CDR3 coding sequence is TGTGCCACCAGCAGAGATCCGACTAGCGGGGCGAATGAGCAGTTCTTC.

The chain has TRBV27 and TRBJ2-7; tentative D call: TRBD1 (6 bases). Germline CDR1 is MNHEY and CDR2 is SMNVEV (reference sequence). The V end lost 3 bases, the J end lost 3 bases, and 18 bases lay between the germline ends. The CDR3 spans 16 residues. CDR3 nucleotides: TGTGCCAGCAGTTTTGATAGGGGCAGGGGTCTCTACGAGCAGTACTTC. This translates into CASSFDRGRGLYEQYF.

The chain is built from TRBV30 and TRBJ2-4; D possibly matches TRBD1 or TRBD2 (5 bases each). Per germline, CDR1 GTSNPN and CDR2 SVGIG (reference sequence). V was cut by 7 bases and J by 7 bases, with 20 bases left in between. There are 14 residues in the CDR3. The CDR3 sequence: CAFQTAGTPNIQYF. As DNA, the CDR3 is TGTGCCTTCCAAACAGCCGGGACGCCCAACATTCAGTACTTC.

The V gene is TRBV5-1, the J gene TRBJ2-6; TRBD1 aligns across 9 bases. After removal of 4 bases from V and 2 bases from J, the junction contained 7 bases not matched to a gene. The CDR3 loop spans 17 amino acids. Germline assignment: CDR1 SGHRS and CDR2 YFSETQ. Here the CDR3 DNA reads TGCGCCAGCAGCGAGAAACGGGACAGGGCTGGGGCCAACGTCCTGACTTTC. Protein product: CASSEKRDRAGANVLTF.

The rearrangement links TRBV30 to TRBJ2-6; 8 bases align to TRBD1. The CDR3 is 17 amino acids. Germline V gene lookup returns CDR1 GTSNPN and CDR2 SVGIG (reference sequence). Trimming took 3 bases from V and 0 from J; bases not matched to a gene: 7. CDR3 nucleotide sequence: TGTGCCTGGAGGGCGGGTCAGGGGGCCTCTGGGGCCAACGTCCTGACTTTC. This codes for CAWRAGQGASGANVLTF.

This chain connects TRBV2 to TRBJ2-3, with D unclear. Germline V gene lookup returns CDR1 SNHLY and CDR2 FYNNEI. Trimming left V 3 bases short and J 4 bases short, with 5 bases between. The CDR3 runs to 12 residues. The DNA of the CDR3 is TGTGCCAGCAGTGATATAGCAGATACGCAGTATTTT. This gives the protein CASSDIADTQYF.

This sequence joins TRBV12-5 and TRBJ1-6, with D possibly TRBD1 on 6 matching bases. CDR1 is LGHNT and CDR2 is FRNRAP in the germline V gene. CDR3 length: 17 residues. V shed 5 bases and J shed 1 base, with 15 bases lying between them. The CDR3 nucleotides are TGTGCTAGTGGTACAGGGTATGGTGAGTCCTATAATTCACCCCTCCACTTT. This sequence encodes CASGTGYGESYNSPLHF.

This chain uses TRBV7-2 with TRBJ2-3; 14 bases are shared with TRBD2. The ends lost 5 bases at V and 0 bases at J; junction bases unmatched: 7. CDR1 SGHTA and CDR2 FQGNSA come from the germline V gene. This CDR3 is built from 18 residues. The CDR3 sequence: CASSKRLAGGTSTDTQYF. The CDR3 nucleotides are TGTGCCAGCAGCAAACGACTAGCGGGAGGGACAAGCACAGATACGCAGTATTTT.

The chain has TRBV5-1 and TRBJ2-1; D is undetermined. V gave up 3 bases and J gave up 0 bases, with 13 bases separating them. The CDR3 runs 16 residues. Germline V CDR1 and CDR2: SGHRS, YFSETQ. CDR3 amino acids: CASSSQSRGSYNEQFF. DNA for the CDR3: TGCGCCAGCAGCTCCCAAAGTCGAGGCTCCTACAATGAGCAGTTCTTC.

Points on this clone: The same CDR3 arises from other DNA sequences in this sample as well. The V call is TRBV9, the J call TRBJ2-5, with 11 bases matching TRBD2. The CDR3 sequence is 16 residues long. Germline V CDR1 and CDR2: SGDLS, YYNGEE. With V trimmed by 1 base and J by 1 base, 3 bases remained unmatched. The chain's CDR3 is CASSVNLAGGQETQYF. CDR3 DNA: TGTGCCAGCAGCGTAAATCTAGCGGGGGGCCAAGAGACCCAGTACTTC.

Regarding this clone: The sample has other DNA sequences that encode this CDR3 too. J is TRBJ2-5 and V is TRBV18, with a tentative D call TRBD1 (5 bases). The CDR3 extends over 14 amino acids. CDR1 and CDR2 from the germline V gene are KGHSH and LQKENI. V was pared by 3 bases and J by 2 bases, with 10 bases between. As DNA, the CDR3 is TGTGCCAGCTCACCGGGGCCAGCACAAGAGACCCAGTACTTC. Residues: CASSPGPAQETQYF.

V usage is TRBV6-5 and J usage is TRBJ1-1, with 7 bases lining up with TRBD1. Germline CDR1 reads MNHEY; CDR2 reads SVGAGI. Trimming at V came to 7 bases and at J to 7 bases, leaving 3 bases not matched to a gene. The CDR3 covers 11 residues. The CDR3 reads CASNTGVEAFF. CDR3 DNA sequence: TGTGCCAGCAACACAGGGGTTGAAGCTTTCTTT.

This chain joins TRBV25-1 and TRBJ2-2; D remains ambiguous. CDR1 is MGHDK and CDR2 is SYGVNS in the germline V gene. V dropped 4 bases and J dropped 0 bases, with 6 bases sitting between them. The CDR3 runs 14 residues. CDR3 residues: CASSVGPNTGELFF. CDR3 nucleotides: TGTGCCAGCAGTGTAGGGCCGAACACCGGGGAGCTGTTTTTT.

A note on this clone: This CDR3 is also generated by other DNA sequences in the sample. The genes are TRBV9 and TRBJ2-3; weak D call: TRBD2 (5 bases). V was trimmed by 0 bases and J by 6 bases, leaving 5 bases between them. The CDR3 is 12 amino acids. Germline V gene sequence: CDR1 SGDLS, CDR2 YYNGEE. The CDR3: CASSVGGDTQYF. For the CDR3, the DNA is TGTGCCAGCAGCGTAGGAGGGGATACGCAGTATTTT.

This chain joins TRBV28 and TRBJ1-6; unclear D gene. CDR1 is MDHEN and CDR2 is SYDVKM in the germline V gene. Trimming removed 7 bases from V and 10 bases from J, with 17 bases in between. The CDR3 has 14 amino acids. Here the CDR3 reads CASNSGPFGSPLHF. In DNA, the CDR3 is TGTGCCAGCAATTCCGGGCCTTTTGGGTCACCCCTCCACTTT.

The chain carries TRBV4-3 and TRBJ2-5; 8 bases fit TRBD2. The V gene end was trimmed by 3 bases and the J gene end by 2 bases; junction bases not matched to a gene: 8. The CDR3 runs 16 residues. Germline CDR1 reads LGHNA; CDR2 reads YSLEER. For the CDR3, the DNA is TGCGCCAGCAGCCAGATTCGGGAGGGGATACAAGAGACCCAGTACTTC. This sequence encodes CASSQIREGIQETQYF.

This rearrangement joins TRBV6-4 to TRBJ2-3; D remains ambiguous. Germline assignment: CDR1 MRHNA and CDR2 SNTAGT. V was cut by 5 bases and J by 6 bases, with 15 bases left in between. The CDR3 spans 14 residues. CDR3 residues: CASSPLPVGDTQYF. The CDR3, as DNA: TGTGCCAGCAGTCCCCTCCCGGTGGGGGATACGCAGTATTTT.

The chain links TRBV5-4 to TRBJ1-3, with D unresolved. This CDR3 spans 16 amino acids. The germline gives CDR1 SGHNT, CDR2 YYREEE (reference sequence). V lost 0 bases and J 0 bases, leaving 10 bases between the germline ends. The CDR3 DNA follows: TGTGCCAGCAGCTTGGTGGACGAGATCTCTGGAAACACCATATATTTT. Its protein is CASSLVDEISGNTIYF.